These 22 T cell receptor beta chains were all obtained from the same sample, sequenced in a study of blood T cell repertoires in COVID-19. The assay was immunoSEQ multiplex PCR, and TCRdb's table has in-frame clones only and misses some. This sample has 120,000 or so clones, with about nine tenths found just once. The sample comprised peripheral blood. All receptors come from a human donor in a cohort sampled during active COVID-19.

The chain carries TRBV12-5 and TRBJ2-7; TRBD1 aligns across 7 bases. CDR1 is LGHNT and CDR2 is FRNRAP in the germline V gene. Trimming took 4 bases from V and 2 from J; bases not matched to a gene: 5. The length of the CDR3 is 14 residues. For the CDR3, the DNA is TGTGCTAGTGGTTCCCGGACAGGACCCTACGAGCAGTACTTC. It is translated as CASGSRTGPYEQYF.

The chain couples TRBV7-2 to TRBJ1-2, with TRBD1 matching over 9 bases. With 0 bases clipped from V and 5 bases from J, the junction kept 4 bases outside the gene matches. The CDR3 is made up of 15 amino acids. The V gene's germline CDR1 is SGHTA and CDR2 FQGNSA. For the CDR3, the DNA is TGTGCCAGCAGCTTAGCGCGGGACAGGGATTATGGCTACACCTTC. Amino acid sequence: CASSLARDRDYGYTF.

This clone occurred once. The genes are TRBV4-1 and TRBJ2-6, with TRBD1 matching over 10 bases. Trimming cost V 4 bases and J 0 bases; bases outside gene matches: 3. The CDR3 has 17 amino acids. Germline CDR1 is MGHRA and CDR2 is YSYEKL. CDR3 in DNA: TGCGCCAGCAGCCGAGGGACAGGGGTCTCTGGGGCCAACGTCCTGACTTTC. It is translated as CASSRGTGVSGANVLTF.

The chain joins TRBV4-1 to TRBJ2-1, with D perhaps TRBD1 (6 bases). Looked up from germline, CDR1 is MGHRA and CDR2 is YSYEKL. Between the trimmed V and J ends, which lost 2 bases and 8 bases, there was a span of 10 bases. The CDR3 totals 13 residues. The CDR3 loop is CASSQMGADEQFF. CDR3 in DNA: TGCGCCAGCAGCCAAATGGGGGCTGATGAGCAGTTCTTC.

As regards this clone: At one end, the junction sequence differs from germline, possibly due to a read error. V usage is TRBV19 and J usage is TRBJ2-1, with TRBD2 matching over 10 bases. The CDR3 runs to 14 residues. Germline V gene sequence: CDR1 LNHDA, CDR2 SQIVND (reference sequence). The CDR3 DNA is TGTGCCAGCAGTAGCGGGAGGAACTACAATGAGCAGTTCTTC. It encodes CASSSGRNYNEQFF. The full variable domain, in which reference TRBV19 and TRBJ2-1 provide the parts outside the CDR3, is DGGITQSPKYLFRKEGQNVTLSCEQNLNHDAMYWYRQDPGQGLRLIYYSQIVNDFQKGDIAEGYSVSREKKESFPLTVTSAQKNPTAFYLCASSSGRNYNEQFFGPGTRLTVL.

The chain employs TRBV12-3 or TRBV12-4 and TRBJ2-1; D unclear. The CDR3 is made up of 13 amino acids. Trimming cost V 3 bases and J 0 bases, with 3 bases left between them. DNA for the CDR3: TGTGCCAGCAGTTTTAGCTCCTACAATGAGCAGTTCTTC. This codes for CASSFSSYNEQFF.

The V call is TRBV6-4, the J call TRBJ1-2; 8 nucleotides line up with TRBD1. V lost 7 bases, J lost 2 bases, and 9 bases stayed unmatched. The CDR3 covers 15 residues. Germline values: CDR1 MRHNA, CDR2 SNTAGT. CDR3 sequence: CASKELGTGNYGYTF. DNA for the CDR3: TGTGCCAGCAAAGAGCTAGGGACAGGCAACTATGGCTACACCTTC.

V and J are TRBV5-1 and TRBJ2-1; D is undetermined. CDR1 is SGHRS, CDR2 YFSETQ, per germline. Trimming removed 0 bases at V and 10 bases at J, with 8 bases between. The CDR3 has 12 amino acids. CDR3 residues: CASSLGSREQFF. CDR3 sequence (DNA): TGCGCCAGCAGCTTGGGAAGTCGGGAGCAGTTCTTC.

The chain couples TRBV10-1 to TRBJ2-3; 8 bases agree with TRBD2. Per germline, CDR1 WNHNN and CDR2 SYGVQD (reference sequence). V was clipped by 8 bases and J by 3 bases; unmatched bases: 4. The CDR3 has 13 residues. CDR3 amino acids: CASRASGTDTQYF. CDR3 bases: TGCGCCAGCCGGGCTAGCGGGACAGATACGCAGTATTTT.

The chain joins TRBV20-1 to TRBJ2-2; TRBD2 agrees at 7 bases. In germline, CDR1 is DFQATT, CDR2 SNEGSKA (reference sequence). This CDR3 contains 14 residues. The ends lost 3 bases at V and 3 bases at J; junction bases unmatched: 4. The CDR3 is CSASGLVHTGELFF. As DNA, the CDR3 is TGCAGTGCTAGTGGACTAGTCCACACCGGGGAGCTGTTTTTT.

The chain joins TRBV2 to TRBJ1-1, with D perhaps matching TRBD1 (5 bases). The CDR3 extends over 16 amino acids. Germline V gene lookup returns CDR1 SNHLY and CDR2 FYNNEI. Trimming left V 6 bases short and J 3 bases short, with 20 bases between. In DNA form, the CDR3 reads TGTGCCAGCAGGGCGGGGAGGGAAGGGGAGGACACTGAAGCTTTCTTT. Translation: CASRAGREGEDTEAFF.

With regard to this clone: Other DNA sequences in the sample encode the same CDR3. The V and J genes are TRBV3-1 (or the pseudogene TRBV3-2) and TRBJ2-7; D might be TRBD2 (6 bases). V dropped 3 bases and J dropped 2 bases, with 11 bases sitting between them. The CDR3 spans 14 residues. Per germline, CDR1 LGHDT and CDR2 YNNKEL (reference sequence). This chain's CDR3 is CASSQGAGPYEQYF. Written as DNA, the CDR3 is TGTGCCAGCAGCCAGGGTGCGGGACCCTACGAGCAGTACTTC.

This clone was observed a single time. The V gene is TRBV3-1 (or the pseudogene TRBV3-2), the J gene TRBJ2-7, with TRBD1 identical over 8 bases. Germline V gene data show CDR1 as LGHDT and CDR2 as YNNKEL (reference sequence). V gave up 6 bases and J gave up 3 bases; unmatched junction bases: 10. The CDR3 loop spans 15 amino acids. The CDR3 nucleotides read TGTGCCAGCAGGGTGACAGGGGCGGGTGGCTACGAGCAGTACTTC. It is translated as CASRVTGAGGYEQYF.

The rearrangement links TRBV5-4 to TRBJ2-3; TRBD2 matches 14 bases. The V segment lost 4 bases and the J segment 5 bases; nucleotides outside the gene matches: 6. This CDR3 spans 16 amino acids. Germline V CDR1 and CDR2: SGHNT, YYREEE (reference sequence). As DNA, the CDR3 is TGTGCCAGCAGCGATCCGACTAGCGGGGGGGAAGATACGCAGTATTTT. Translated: CASSDPTSGGEDTQYF.

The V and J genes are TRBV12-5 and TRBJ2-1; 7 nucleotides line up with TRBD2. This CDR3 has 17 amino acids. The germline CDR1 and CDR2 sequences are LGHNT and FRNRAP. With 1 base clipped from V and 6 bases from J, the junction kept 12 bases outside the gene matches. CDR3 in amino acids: CASGLGIGAGEGNEQFF. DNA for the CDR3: TGTGCTAGTGGTTTGGGAATAGGGGCGGGAGAGGGCAATGAGCAGTTCTTC. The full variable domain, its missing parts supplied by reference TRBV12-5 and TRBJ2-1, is DARVTQTPRHKVTEMGQEVTMRCQPILGHNTVFWYRQTMMQGLELLAYFRNRAPLDDSGMPKDRFSAEMPDATLATLKIQPSEPRDSAVYFCASGLGIGAGEGNEQFFGPGTRLTVL.

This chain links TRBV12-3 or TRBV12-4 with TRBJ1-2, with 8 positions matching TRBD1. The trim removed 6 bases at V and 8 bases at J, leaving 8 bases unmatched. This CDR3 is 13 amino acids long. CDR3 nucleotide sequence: TGTGCCAGCAGCCTCGGACAGGGCGGCGGCTACACCTTC. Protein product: CASSLGQGGGYTF.

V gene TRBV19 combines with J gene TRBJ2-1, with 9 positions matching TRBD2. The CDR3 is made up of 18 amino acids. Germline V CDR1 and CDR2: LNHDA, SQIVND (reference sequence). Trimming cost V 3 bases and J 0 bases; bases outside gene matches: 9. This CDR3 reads CASSIPPSGVSSYNEQFF. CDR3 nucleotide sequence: TGTGCCAGTAGTATTCCCCCTAGCGGGGTTAGCTCCTACAATGAGCAGTTCTTC.

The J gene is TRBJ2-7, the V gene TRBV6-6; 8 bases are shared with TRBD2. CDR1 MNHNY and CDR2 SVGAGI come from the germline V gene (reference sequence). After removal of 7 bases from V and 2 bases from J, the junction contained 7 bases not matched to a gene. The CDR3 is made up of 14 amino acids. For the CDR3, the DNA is TGTGCCAGCATAGAACGGGAGGGACCCTACGAGCAGTACTTC. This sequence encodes CASIEREGPYEQYF.

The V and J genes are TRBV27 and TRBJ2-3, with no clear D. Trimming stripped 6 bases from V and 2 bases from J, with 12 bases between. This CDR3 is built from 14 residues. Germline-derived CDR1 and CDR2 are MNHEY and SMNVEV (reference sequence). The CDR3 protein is CASSFLGTTDTQYF. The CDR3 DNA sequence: TGTGCCAGCAGCTTCCTAGGCACCACAGATACGCAGTATTTT.

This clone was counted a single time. CDR3 DNA: TGTGCCAGCAGCGTAGCCGAACTCCTCGGGGGGGAGCAGTACTTC. Protein product: CASSVAELLGGEQYF. V gene TRBV9 combines with J gene TRBJ2-7, with 7 bases that match TRBD2. Trimming at V came to 0 bases and at J to 7 bases, leaving 10 bases not matched to a gene. CDR1 is SGDLS and CDR2 is YYNGEE in the germline V gene. CDR3 size: 15 residues.

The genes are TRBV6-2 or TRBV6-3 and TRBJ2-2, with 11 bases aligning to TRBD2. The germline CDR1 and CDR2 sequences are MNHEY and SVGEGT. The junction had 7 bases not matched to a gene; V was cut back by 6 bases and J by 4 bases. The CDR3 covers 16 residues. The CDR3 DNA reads TGTGCCAGCAGCGCACGTCTAGCGGGGGGCACCGGGGAGCTGTTTTTT. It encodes CASSARLAGGTGELFF.

CDR3 coding DNA: TGTGCCAGCAGCCGAGAAGGGGGTAGCCGGGTGTACCAAGAGACCCAGTACTTC. Translating it yields CASSREGGSRVYQETQYF. The J gene is TRBJ2-5, the V gene TRBV6-6, with TRBD1 as a possible D gene (6 bases). V lost 6 bases and J lost 0, with 23 bases in between. Per germline, CDR1 MNHNY and CDR2 SVGAGI (reference sequence). The CDR3 runs 18 residues.